Listed here is a single T cell receptor (beta chain). Antigen specificity is unknown. The CDR3 extends over 16 amino acids. With 0 bases removed from V and 5 bases from J, the gap between germline ends came to 16 bases. CDR1 is SGHRS and CDR2 is YFSETQ in the germline V gene. TCRdb keeps only in-frame clones here, not all; method: immunoSEQ multiplex PCR. The sample holds 95,000 to 100,000 clones; roughly 80% are singletons and the top ten take more than 13%. The data were obtained in a study of T cell responses to AZD1222 COVID-19 vaccine. Whether given at about 4 or about 12 weeks, second doses were pooled. Study results and limitations: Among those given AZD1222, only 6 or 7 were seropositive at baseline. After two AZD1222 doses, spike-specific TCR breadth and depth rose versus day 0. Across spike, vaccine-associated CD4 TCRs were found, dominant at 160-218 and 743-854.

This clonotype was obtained from an adult who received the AZD1222 COVID-19 vaccine. The chain uses TRBV5-1 and TRBJ2-3; the D is unclear. The starting material was peripheral blood, obtained 28 days after the second AZD1222 dose. The CDR3 coding sequence is TGCGCCAGCAGCTTGGGTGTCGGGTGGCCAGGAGATACGCAGTATTTT. It encodes CASSLGVGWPGDTQYF.